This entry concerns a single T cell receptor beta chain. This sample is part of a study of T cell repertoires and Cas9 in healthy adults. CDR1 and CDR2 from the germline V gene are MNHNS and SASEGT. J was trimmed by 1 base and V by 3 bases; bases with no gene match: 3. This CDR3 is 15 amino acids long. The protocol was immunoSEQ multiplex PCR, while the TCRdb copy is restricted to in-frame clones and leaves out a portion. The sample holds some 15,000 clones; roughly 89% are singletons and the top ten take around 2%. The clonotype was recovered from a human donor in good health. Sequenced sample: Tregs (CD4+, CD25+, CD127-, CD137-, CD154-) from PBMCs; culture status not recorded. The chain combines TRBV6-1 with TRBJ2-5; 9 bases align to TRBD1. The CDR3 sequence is CASSDNRGLQETQYF. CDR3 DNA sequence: TGTGCCAGCAGTGACAACAGGGGGCTCCAAGAGACCCAGTACTTC.